This TCR beta chain comes out of a study of post-analysis software for immune sequencing data. Overall study findings and caveats: TRBV5-6, TRBV5-1 and TRBV20-1 belonged to a set of roughly 5 TRBV segments that were more frequent in patients than controls.

The CDR3 length is 13 residues. The germline CDR1 and CDR2 sequences are SQVTM and ANQGSEA. V gave up 2 bases and J gave up 9 bases, with 14 bases separating them. Sequencing libraries made from TCR beta cDNA carried unique molecular identifiers. Each CDR3 protein is one row after TCRdb ran MiXCR on the PCR reads. Of hundreds of thousands of distinct CDR3 sequences in the sample, 59% were seen once. Concerning this clonotype itself: Its target is unknown. It is likely a read error, because the conserved phenylalanine at the end of the CDR3 is missing.

The source material was blood. This sequence joins TRBV29-1 and TRBJ2-1, with D possibly matching TRBD2 (6 bases). This sequence was found in a girl aged 2-9 years with multiple sclerosis. CDR3 in DNA: TGCAGCGTTGAATGGGAGGTCGGGAGTGAGCAGTTCGTC. Its translation: CSVEWEVGSEQFV.